This T cell receptor (beta chain) was observed in a study of T cell repertoires in cytomegalovirus infection. Trimming cost V 0 bases and J 3 bases, with 11 bases left between them. This CDR3 spans 15 amino acids. Germline values: CDR1 LGHNA, CDR2 YSLEER. TCRdb processed the reads anew with MiXCR; each CDR3 protein has one entry. The table records more than 400,000 distinct CDR3 sequences, approximately 25% of them present only once. On this clonotype itself: Its matching antigen is unknown.

Overall study findings and caveats: Identification of carriers of CMV plus the relevant HLA was performed using cumulative public TCR beta family frequency.

The sequencing sample was made of PBMCs. V gene TRBV4-3 combines with J gene TRBJ1-1; D is unresolved. This sequence was found in a human donor in good health (CMV status not recorded). Some clones in this sample may be carry-over from other donors' samples. CDR3 nucleotide sequence: TGCGCCAGCAGCCAAGATTGGTTGGGCCACACTGAAGCTTTCTTT. It yields the protein CASSQDWLGHTEAFF.